Sequencing of this TCR beta chain was carried out in a study of cytomegalovirus exposure and HLA in healthy donors. About this clone: The antigen remains unidentified.

Germline lookup yields CDR1 SGHVS and CDR2 FQNEAQ. CDR3 length: 15 amino acids. Trimming took off 1 base at V and 4 bases at J, with 11 bases between the two ends. This PCR relied on a set of 60 Vbeta primers and 13 Jbeta primers. Libraries were prepared by immunoSEQ multiplex PCR; TCRdb keeps only in-frame clonotypes and omits some of them. The listing records roughly 82,000 clones. The study's findings and limits: Further analysis, carried out later, found HLA-associated TCR beta chains more clonally expanded than equally common other chains. The study flagged around 160 TCR beta chains as cytomegalovirus-associated. Generally TCR sequences proved uncommon, though certain public TCRs appeared in numerous donors.

The chain uses TRBV7-8 and TRBJ2-1; weak D call: TRBD2 (5 bases). The specimen was PBMCs. This sequence originates from a woman aged 60-75 years in good health and CMV-seronegative. This CDR3 reads CASSLVSRLYNEQFF. CDR3 coding DNA: TGTGCCAGCAGCTTAGTCAGCCGACTATACAATGAGCAGTTCTTC.